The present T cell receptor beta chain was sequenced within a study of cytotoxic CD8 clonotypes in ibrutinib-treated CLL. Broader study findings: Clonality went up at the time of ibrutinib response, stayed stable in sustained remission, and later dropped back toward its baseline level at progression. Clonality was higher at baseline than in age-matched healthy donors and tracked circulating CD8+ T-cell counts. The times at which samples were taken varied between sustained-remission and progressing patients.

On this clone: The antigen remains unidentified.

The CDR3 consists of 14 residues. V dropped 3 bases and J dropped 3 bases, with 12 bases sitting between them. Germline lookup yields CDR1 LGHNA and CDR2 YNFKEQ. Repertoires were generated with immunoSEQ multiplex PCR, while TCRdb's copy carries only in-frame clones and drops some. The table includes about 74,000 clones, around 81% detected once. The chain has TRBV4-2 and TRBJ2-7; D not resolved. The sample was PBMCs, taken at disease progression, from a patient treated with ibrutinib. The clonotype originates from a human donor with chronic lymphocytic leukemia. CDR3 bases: TGTGCCAGCAGCCATCGGGTGGGAAACTACGAGCAGTACTTC. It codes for CASSHRVGNYEQYF.